Listed here are 17 T cell receptor beta chains from one sample, sequenced in a study of early T cells in non-severe SARS-CoV-2 infection. TCRdb processed the 5' RACE reads anew with MiXCR; each CDR3 protein has one entry. The sample holds some 29,000 distinct CDR3 sequences, more than 4% seen once. Sequenced sample: whole blood. These receptors were obtained from an adult who was a healthcare worker with PCR-confirmed SARS-CoV-2 infection or an uninfected control (not recorded which).

In this sample, this clonotype turned up many times. The V call is TRBV6-8, the J call TRBJ2-7; D assignment may be TRBD1 or TRBD2 (5 bases each). Germline lookup yields CDR1 MNHGY and CDR2 SAAAGT. V lost 9 bases, J lost 2 bases, and 23 bases lay in between. The CDR3 extends over 16 amino acids. The CDR3 DNA is TGTGCCAGAACTATCCGGGACGGAAGATCTACCTACGAGCAGTACTTC. It translates to CARTIRDGRSTYEQYF.

This clonotype came up many times. V gene TRBV9 combines with J gene TRBJ2-1; D not certain. This CDR3 has 13 amino acids. The V end lost 0 bases, the J end lost 5 bases, and 6 bases lay between the germline ends. CDR1 SGDLS and CDR2 YYNGEE come from the germline V gene. Here the CDR3 reads CASSVGSNNEQFF. The CDR3 DNA is TGTGCCAGCAGCGTAGGCAGCAACAATGAGCAGTTCTTC.

This clonotype is categorized as medium-sized. The chain employs TRBV27 and TRBJ1-6; D gene uncertain. The germline V gene encodes CDR1 MNHEY and CDR2 SMNVEV (reference sequence). This CDR3 comprises 12 residues. Trimming cost V 3 bases and J 10 bases, with 7 bases left between them. CDR3 in DNA: TGTGCCAGCAGTTTCAGAGGGTCACCCCTCCACTTT. Translating it yields CASSFRGSPLHF.

This clonotype was detected many times. The chain is built from TRBV20-1 and TRBJ2-1; 10 bases line up with TRBD2. The CDR3 is 17 residues long. Germline-derived CDR1 and CDR2 are DFQATT and SNEGSKA (reference sequence). Trimming cost V 1 base and J 1 base; bases outside gene matches: 7. This CDR3 reads CSARVASGSRSYNEQFF. CDR3 DNA: TGCAGTGCTAGAGTTGCTAGCGGGAGTCGTTCCTACAATGAGCAGTTCTTC.

This clonotype was counted ten times or more. The chain links TRBV6-2 or TRBV6-3 to TRBJ2-7, with TRBD1 as a possible D gene (5 bases). Per germline, CDR1 MNHEY and CDR2 SVGEGT. This CDR3 has 12 amino acids. The V and J ends lost 7 bases and 4 bases respectively, with 11 bases between them. CDR3: CASTDTVYEQYF. CDR3 bases: TGTGCCAGCACGGACACTGTTTACGAGCAGTACTTC.

V gene TRBV4-1 combines with J gene TRBJ2-7, with 9 bases identical to TRBD2. There are 14 residues in the CDR3. Germline V lookup: CDR1 MGHRA, CDR2 YSYEKL. Trimming at V came to 3 bases and at J to 9 bases, leaving 9 bases not matched to a gene. CDR3 sequence reads: CASSHDLAGARQYF. DNA of the CDR3: TGCGCCAGCAGCCATGATTTAGCGGGGGCCAGGCAGTACTTC.

The chain has TRBV7-2 and TRBJ1-4; D is unclear. V lost 1 base and J 5 bases, leaving 11 bases between the germline ends. There are 15 residues in the CDR3. Germline V gene lookup returns CDR1 SGHTA and CDR2 FQGNSA. In nucleotides, the CDR3 is TGTGCCAGCAGCTTAGATAGGCAGGCAAATGAAAAACTGTTTTTT. Translated: CASSLDRQANEKLFF.

The chain employs TRBV5-6 and TRBJ2-3; 13 bases fit TRBD2. Germline V CDR1 and CDR2: SGHDT, YYEEEE. Germline trimming cut 4 bases from V and 0 bases from J; bases unmatched to any gene: 11. The CDR3 length is 19 residues. The CDR3 protein is CASSTTWTSGGLSTDTQYF. DNA for the CDR3: TGTGCCAGCAGCACAACCTGGACTAGCGGGGGACTAAGCACAGATACGCAGTATTTT.

The table lists this clonotype with many counts. The rearrangement joins TRBV5-1 to TRBJ1-2, with D possibly TRBD1 on 6 matching bases. V dropped 1 base and J dropped 8 bases, with 12 bases sitting between them. This CDR3 spans 13 amino acids. Germline CDR1 is SGHRS and CDR2 is YFSETQ. The chain's CDR3 is CASSLLAGAGYTF. The CDR3 DNA is TGCGCCAGCAGCTTGTTGGCAGGGGCCGGCTACACCTTC.

This clonotype has at least ten counts. The chain is built from TRBV29-1 and TRBJ2-1, with unresolved D. V was shortened by 7 bases and J by 6 bases, with 7 bases between the two germline ends. The CDR3 is 10 amino acids. Germline lookup yields CDR1 SQVTM and CDR2 ANQGSEA. The CDR3 here is CSAKSNEQFF. CDR3 DNA sequence: TGCAGCGCCAAGTCCAATGAGCAGTTCTTC.

This clonotype was seen only a few times. The chain employs TRBV24-1 and TRBJ2-2; D is perhaps TRBD2 (6 bases). Between the trimmed V and J ends, which lost 1 base and 5 bases, there was a span of 7 bases. This CDR3 spans 14 amino acids. Germline CDR1 is KGHDR and CDR2 is SFDVKD. The CDR3 here is CATSDFGGTGELFF. CDR3 nucleotide sequence: TGTGCCACCAGTGATTTCGGAGGGACCGGGGAGCTGTTTTTT.

This clonotype was detected many times. The CDR3: CSASGGGTGNTNEQYF. The DNA of the CDR3 is TGCAGTGCTAGCGGTGGGGGGACAGGGAATACCAACGAGCAGTACTTC. This chain joins TRBV20-1 and TRBJ2-7; 9 positions agree with TRBD1. This CDR3 comprises 16 residues. CDR1 and CDR2 (germline): DFQATT, SNEGSKA (reference sequence). V lost 3 bases and J lost 5; bases outside the gene matches: 14.

This clonotype is categorized as medium-sized. The chain employs TRBV4-1 and TRBJ2-1; a possible D gene is TRBD1 (5 bases). V lost 0 bases and J 7 bases, leaving 7 bases between the germline ends. The CDR3 is 13 amino acids. CDR1 is MGHRA and CDR2 is YSYEKL in the germline V gene. The CDR3 loop reads CASSQDRANEQFF. The DNA of the CDR3 is TGCGCCAGCAGCCAAGACAGGGCAAATGAGCAGTTCTTC.

The table lists this clonotype with many counts. The rearrangement links TRBV5-1 to TRBJ1-6; D is possibly TRBD1 (5 bases). The CDR3 totals 15 residues. Germline assignment: CDR1 SGHRS and CDR2 YFSETQ. V lost 1 base to trimming and J lost 7 bases, with 12 bases between them. The CDR3: CASSLQTAPNSPLHF. Written as DNA, the CDR3 is TGCGCCAGCAGCTTGCAGACAGCTCCAAATTCACCCCTCCACTTT.

This clonotype was counted only a few times. The chain couples TRBV9 to TRBJ2-6; D gene uncertain. The CDR3 is 17 amino acids. The V gene lost 3 bases and the J gene lost 1 base, with 14 bases spanning the gap. Germline V gene sequence: CDR1 SGDLS, CDR2 YYNGEE. CDR3 bases: TGTGCCAGCAGCGCGGATAGGAGACGATCTGGGGCCAACGTCCTGACTTTC. It is translated as CASSADRRRSGANVLTF. Variable domain in full (rest from reference TRBV9 and TRBJ2-6): DSGVTQTPKHLITATGQRVTLRCSPRSGDLSVYWYQQSLDQGLQFLIQYYNGEERAKGNILERFSAQQFPDLHSELNLSSLELGDSALYFCASSADRRRSGANVLTFGAGSRLTVL.

This chain uses TRBV12-5 with TRBJ2-1; TRBD2 matches 11 bases. The J segment lost 5 bases and the V segment lost 3 bases, leaving 6 bases of the junction unmatched. The CDR3 is 16 amino acids. Looked up from germline, CDR1 is LGHNT and CDR2 is FRNRAP. The CDR3 sequence is CASGFSGGALHNEQFF. In DNA form, the CDR3 reads TGTGCTAGTGGTTTTAGCGGGGGGGCCCTCCACAATGAGCAGTTCTTC. The full variable domain, its missing parts supplied by reference TRBV12-5 and TRBJ2-1, is DARVTQTPRHKVTEMGQEVTMRCQPILGHNTVFWYRQTMMQGLELLAYFRNRAPLDDSGMPKDRFSAEMPDATLATLKIQPSEPRDSAVYFCASGFSGGALHNEQFFGPGTRLTVL.

At least ten counts were recorded for this clonotype. V usage is TRBV19 and J usage is TRBJ2-3; perhaps D is TRBD1 or TRBD2 (5 bases each). Germline assignment: CDR1 LNHDA and CDR2 SQIVND (reference sequence). Trimming removed 4 bases from V and 4 bases from J, with 12 bases in between. The CDR3 contains 14 residues. CDR3 in amino acids: CASSRDLDPDTQYF. CDR3 in DNA: TGTGCCAGTAGTAGGGACCTAGACCCAGATACGCAGTATTTT.